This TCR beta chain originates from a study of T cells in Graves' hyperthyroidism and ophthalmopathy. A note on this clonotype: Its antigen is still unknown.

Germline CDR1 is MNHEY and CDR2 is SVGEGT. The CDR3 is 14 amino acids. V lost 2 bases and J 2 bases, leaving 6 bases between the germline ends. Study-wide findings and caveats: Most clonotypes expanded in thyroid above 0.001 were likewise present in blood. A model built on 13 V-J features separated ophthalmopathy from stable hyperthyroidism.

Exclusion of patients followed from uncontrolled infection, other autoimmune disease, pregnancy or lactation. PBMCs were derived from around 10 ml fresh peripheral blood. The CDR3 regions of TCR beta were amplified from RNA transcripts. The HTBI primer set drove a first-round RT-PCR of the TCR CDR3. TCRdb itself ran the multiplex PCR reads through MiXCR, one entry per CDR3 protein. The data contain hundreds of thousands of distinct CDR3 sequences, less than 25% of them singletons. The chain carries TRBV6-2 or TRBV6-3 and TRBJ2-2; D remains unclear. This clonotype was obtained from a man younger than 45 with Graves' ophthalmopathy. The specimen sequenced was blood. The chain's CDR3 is CASSYRLNTGELFF. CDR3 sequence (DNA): TGTGCCAGCAGTTACCGGCTAAACACCGGGGAGCTGTTTTTT.